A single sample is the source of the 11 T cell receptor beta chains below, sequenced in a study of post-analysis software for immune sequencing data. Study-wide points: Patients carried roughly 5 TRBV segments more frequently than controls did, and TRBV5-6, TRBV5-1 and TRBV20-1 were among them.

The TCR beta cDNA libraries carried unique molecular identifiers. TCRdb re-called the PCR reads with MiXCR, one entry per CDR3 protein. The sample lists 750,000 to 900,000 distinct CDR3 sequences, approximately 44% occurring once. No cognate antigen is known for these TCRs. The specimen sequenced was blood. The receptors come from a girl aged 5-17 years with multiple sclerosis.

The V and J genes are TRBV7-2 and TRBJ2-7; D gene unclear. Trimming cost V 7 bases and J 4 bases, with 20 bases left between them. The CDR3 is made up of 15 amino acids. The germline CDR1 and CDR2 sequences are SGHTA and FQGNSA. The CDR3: CASILYGPKGYEQYF. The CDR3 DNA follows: TGTGCCAGCATCCTGTACGGACCCAAGGGATACGAGCAGTACTTC.

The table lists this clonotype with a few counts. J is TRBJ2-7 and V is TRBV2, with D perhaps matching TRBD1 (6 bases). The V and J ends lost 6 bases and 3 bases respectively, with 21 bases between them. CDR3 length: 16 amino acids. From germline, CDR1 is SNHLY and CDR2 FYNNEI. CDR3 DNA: TGTGCCAGCAGAGACTTAGGGACACCGACCCACTACGAGCAGTACTTC. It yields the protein CASRDLGTPTHYEQYF.

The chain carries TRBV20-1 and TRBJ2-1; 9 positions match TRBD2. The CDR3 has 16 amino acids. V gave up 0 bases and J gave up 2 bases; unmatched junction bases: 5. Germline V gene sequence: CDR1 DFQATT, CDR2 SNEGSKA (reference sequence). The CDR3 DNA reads TGCAGTGCTAGAGAGCCGAGCGGGAGGACCTACAATGAGCAGTTCTTC. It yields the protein CSAREPSGRTYNEQFF.

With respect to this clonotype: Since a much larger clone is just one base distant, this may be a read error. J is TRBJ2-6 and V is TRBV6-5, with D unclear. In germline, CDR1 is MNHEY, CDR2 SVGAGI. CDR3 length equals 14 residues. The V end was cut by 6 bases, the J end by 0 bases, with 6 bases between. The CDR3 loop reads CASRYSSGANVLTF. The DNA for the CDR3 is TGTGCCAGCAGATACAGCTCTGGGGCCAACGTCCTGACTTTC.

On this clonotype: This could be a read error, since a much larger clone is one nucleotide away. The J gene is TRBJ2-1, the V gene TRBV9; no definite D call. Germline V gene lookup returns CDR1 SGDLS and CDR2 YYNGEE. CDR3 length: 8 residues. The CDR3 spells CAGSPGFF. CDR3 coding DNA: TGTGCCGGCAGCCCAGGGTTCTTC.

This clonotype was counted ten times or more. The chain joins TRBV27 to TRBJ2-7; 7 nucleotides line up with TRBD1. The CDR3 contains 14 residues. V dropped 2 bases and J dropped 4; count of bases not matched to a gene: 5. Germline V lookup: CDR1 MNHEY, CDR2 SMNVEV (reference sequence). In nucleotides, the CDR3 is TGTGCCAGCAGTTTACGACAGGGCCCATACGAGCAGTACTTC. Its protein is CASSLRQGPYEQYF.

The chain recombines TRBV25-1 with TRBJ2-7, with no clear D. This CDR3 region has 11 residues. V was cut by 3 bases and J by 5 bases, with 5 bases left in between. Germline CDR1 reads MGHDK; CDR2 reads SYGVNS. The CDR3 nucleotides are TGTGCCAGCAGTGACCCGAACGAGCAGTACTTC. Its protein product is CASSDPNEQYF.

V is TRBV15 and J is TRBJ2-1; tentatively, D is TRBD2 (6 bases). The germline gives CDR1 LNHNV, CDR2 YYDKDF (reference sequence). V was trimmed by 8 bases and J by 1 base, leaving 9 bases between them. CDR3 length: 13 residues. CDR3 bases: TGTGCCACCGGCGGGGCGTCCTACAATGAGCAGTTCTTC. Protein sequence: CATGGASYNEQFF.

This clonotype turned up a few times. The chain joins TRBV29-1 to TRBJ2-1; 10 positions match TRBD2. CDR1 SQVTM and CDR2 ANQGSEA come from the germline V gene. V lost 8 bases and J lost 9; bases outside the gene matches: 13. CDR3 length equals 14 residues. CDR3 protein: CSTSGTSAGSEQFF. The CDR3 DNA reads TGCAGCACCTCCGGGACTAGCGCCGGCAGTGAGCAGTTCTTC.

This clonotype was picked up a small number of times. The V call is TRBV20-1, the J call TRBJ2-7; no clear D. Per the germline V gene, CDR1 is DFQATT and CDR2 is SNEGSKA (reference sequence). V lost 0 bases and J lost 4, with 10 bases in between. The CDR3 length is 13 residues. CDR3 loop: CSARDGRAYEQYF. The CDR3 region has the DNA TGCAGTGCTAGAGATGGACGGGCATACGAGCAGTACTTC.

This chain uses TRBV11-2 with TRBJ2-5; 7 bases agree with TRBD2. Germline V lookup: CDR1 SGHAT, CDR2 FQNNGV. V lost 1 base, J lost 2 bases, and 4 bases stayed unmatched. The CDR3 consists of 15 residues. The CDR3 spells CASSLVMRGQETQYF. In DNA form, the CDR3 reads TGTGCCAGCAGCTTAGTGATGCGGGGGCAAGAGACCCAGTACTTC.